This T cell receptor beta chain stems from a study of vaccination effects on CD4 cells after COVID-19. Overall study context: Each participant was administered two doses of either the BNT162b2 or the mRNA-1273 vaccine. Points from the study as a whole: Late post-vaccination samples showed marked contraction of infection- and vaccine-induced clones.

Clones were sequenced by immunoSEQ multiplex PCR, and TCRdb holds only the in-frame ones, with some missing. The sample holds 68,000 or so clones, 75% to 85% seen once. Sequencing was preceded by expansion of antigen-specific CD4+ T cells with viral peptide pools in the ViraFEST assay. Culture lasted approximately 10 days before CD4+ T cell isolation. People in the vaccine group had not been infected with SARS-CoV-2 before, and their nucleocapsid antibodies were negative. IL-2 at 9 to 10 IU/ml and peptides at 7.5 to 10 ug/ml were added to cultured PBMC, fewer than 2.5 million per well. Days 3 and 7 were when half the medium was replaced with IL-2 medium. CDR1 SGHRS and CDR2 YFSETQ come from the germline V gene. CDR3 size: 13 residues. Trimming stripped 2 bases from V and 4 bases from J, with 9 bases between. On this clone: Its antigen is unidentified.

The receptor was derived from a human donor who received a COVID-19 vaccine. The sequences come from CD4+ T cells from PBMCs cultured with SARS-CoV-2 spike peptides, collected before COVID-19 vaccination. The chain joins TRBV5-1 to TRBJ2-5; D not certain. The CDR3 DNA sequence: TGCGCCAGCAGCTTCGGCGGCTCAGAGACCCAGTACTTC. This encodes CASSFGGSETQYF.